A single sample is the source of the 2 T cell receptor beta chains below, sequenced in a study of metastatic and nonmetastatic thyroid tumors. Not a single patient had been given any form of treatment at any point before undergoing thyroid surgery. TCRdb re-called the PCR reads via MiXCR. The data contain about 32,000 clones, 18% of them singletons. The sequenced sample consisted of blood. These receptors came from a female donor with papillary thyroid cancer or a benign thyroid nodule (not recorded which). Some clones in this sample may be carry-over from other donors' samples.

Within the sample, this clone is medium-sized (0.01 to 0.1%). The chain uses TRBV7-2 and TRBJ1-2, with D unclear. Per the germline V gene, CDR1 is SGHTA and CDR2 is FQGNSA. The CDR3 runs 12 residues. With 4 bases removed from V and 5 bases from J, the gap between germline ends came to 8 bases. The CDR3: CASSSSQYGYTF. The DNA for the CDR3 is TGTGCCAGCAGCTCCTCCCAATATGGCTACACCTTC.

The sample holds a few counts of this clone. The junction departs from the called germline gene at one end, perhaps through a read error. V gene TRBV19 combines with J gene TRBJ1-1; no clear D. CDR3 length equals 14 residues. CDR1 LNHDA and CDR2 SQIVND come from the germline V gene (reference sequence). CDR3 nucleotide sequence: TGTGCCAGTAGTATAGTTAGGCAGAACACTGAAGCTTTCTTC. Its protein product is CASSIVRQNTEAFF.